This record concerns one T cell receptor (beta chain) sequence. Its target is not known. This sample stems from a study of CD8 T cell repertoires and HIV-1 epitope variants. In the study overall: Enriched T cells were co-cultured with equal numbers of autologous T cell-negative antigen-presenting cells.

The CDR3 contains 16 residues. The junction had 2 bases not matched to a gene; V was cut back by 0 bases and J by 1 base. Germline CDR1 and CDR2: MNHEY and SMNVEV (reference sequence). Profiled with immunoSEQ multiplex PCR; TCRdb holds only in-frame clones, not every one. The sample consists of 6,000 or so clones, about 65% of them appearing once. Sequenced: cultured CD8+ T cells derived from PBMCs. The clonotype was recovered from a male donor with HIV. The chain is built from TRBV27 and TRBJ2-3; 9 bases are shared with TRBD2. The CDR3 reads CASSLSPSGGTDTQYF. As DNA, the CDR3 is TGTGCCAGCAGTTTATCCCCTAGCGGGGGCACAGATACGCAGTATTTT.